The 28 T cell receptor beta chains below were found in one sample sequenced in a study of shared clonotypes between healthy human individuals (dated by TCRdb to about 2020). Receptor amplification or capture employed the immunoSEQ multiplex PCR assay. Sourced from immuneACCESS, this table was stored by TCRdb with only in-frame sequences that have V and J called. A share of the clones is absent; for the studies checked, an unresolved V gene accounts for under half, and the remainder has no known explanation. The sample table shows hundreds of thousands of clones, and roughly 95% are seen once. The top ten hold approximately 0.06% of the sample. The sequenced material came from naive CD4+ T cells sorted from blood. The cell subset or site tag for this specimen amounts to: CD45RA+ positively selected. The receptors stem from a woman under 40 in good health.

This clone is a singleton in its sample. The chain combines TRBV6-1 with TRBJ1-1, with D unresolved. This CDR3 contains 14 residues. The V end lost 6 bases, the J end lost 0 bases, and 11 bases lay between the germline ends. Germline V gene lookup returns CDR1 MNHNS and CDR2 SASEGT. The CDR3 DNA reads TGTGCCAGCAGGCATTACAGCCTGAACACTGAAGCTTTCTTT. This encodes CASRHYSLNTEAFF.

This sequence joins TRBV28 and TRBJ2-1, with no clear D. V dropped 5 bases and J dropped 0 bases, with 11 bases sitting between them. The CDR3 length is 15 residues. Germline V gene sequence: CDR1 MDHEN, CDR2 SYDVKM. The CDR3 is CASSRGISSYNEQFF. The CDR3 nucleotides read TGTGCCAGCAGTCGCGGAATCAGCTCCTACAATGAGCAGTTCTTC.

The CDR3 nucleotides read TGTGCCAGTAGTCAACAGGGGGCCAAAAACATTCAGTACTTC. This sequence encodes CASSQQGAKNIQYF. This chain joins TRBV19 and TRBJ2-4; 7 bases fit TRBD1. Unmatched junction bases numbered 2, after V lost 5 bases and J lost 1 base. Germline V gene lookup returns CDR1 LNHDA and CDR2 SQIVND (reference sequence). There are 14 residues in the CDR3.

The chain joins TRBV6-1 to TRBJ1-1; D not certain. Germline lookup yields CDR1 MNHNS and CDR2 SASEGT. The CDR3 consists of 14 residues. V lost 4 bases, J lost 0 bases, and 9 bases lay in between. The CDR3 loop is CASSVSRLNTEAFF. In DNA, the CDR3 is TGTGCCAGCAGTGTGTCACGGTTGAACACTGAAGCTTTCTTT.

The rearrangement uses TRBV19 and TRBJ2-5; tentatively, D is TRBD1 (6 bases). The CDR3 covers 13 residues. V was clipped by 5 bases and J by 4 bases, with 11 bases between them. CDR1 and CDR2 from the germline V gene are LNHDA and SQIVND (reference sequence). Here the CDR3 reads CASSLGAVETQYF. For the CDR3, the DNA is TGTGCCAGTAGTTTGGGGGCCGTAGAGACCCAGTACTTC.

In nucleotides, the CDR3 is TGTGCCAGCAGCTTGGGACAGGTTAGCAATCAGCCCCAGCATTTT. Translating gives CASSLGQVSNQPQHF. The genes are TRBV5-8 and TRBJ1-5, with a possible D match to TRBD1 (6 bases). CDR1 and CDR2 from the germline V gene are SGHTS and YDEGEE. Deletions cut 0 bases from V and 0 bases from J, with 7 bases between. The CDR3 spans 15 residues.

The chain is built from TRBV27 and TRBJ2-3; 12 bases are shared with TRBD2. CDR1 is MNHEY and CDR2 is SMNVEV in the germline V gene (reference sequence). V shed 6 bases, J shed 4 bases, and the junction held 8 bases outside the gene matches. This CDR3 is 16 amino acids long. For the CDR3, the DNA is TGTGCCAGCAGCGCTGCTAGCGGGAGGGGCTCAGATACGCAGTATTTT. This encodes CASSAASGRGSDTQYF.

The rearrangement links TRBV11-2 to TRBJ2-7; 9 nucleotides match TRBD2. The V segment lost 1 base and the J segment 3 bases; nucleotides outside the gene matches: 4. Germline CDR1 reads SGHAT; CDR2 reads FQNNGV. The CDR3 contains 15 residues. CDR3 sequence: CASSLGAGGLYEQYF. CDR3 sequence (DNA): TGTGCCAGCAGCTTAGGGGCGGGAGGGCTCTACGAGCAGTACTTC.

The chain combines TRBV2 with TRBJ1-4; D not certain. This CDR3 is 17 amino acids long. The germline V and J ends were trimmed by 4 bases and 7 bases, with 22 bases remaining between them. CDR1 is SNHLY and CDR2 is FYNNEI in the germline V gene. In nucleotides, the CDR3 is TGTGCCAGCAGTGTGGAGAACGTCAAGGGAGGGAGTGAAAAACTGTTTTTT. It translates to CASSVENVKGGSEKLFF.

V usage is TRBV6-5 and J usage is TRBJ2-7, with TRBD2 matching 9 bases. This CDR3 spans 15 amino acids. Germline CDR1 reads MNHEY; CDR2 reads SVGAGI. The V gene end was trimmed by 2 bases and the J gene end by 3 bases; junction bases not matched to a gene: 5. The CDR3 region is CASSYRSGSSYEQYF. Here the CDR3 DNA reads TGTGCCAGCAGTTACCGTAGCGGGAGCAGCTACGAGCAGTACTTC.

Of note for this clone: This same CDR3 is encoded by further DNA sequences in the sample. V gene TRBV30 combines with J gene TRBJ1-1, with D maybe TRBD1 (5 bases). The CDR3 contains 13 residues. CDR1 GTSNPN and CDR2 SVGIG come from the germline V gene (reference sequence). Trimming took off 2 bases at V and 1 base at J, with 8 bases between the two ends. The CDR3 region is CAWSPTGNTEAFF. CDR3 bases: TGTGCCTGGAGTCCAACAGGGAACACTGAAGCTTTCTTT.

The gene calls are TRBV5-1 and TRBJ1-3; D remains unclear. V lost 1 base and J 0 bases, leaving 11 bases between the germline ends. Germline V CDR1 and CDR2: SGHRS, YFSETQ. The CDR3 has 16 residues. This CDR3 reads CASSLWESTSGNTIYF. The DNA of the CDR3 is TGCGCCAGCAGCTTGTGGGAGAGTACCTCTGGAAACACCATATATTTT.

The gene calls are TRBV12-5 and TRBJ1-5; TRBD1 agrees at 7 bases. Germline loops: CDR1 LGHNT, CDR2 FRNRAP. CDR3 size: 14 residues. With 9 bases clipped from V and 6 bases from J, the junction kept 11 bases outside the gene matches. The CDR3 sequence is CASGPTGVRQPQHF. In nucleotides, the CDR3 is TGTGCTAGCGGACCCACAGGGGTTCGTCAGCCCCAGCATTTT.

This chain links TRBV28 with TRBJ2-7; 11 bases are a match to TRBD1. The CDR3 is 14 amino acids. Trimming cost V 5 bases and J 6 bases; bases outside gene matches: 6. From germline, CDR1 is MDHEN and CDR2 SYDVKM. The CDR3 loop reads CASSLPGTGGEQYF. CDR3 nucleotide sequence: TGTGCCAGCAGTCTTCCCGGGACAGGGGGCGAGCAGTACTTC. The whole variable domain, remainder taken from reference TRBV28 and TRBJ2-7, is DVKVTQSSRYLVKRTGEKVFLECVQDMDHENMFWYRQDPGLGLRLIYFSYDVKMKEKGDIPEGYSVSREKKERFSLILESASTNQTSMYLCASSLPGTGGEQYFGPGTRLTVT.

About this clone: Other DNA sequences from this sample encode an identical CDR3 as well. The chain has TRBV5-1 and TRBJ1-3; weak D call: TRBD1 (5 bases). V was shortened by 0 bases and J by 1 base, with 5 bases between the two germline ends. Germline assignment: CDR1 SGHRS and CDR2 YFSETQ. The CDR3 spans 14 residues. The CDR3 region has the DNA TGCGCCAGCAGCTTGGGGACATCTGGAAACACCATATATTTT. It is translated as CASSLGTSGNTIYF.

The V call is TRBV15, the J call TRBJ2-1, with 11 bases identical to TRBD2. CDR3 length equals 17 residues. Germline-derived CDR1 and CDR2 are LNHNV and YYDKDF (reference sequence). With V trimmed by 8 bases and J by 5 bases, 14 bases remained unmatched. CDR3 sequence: CATRPGLAEGGDNEQFF. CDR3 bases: TGTGCCACCCGACCGGGACTAGCGGAGGGAGGGGACAATGAGCAGTTCTTC. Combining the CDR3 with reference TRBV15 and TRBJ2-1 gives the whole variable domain DAMVIQNPRYQVTQFGKPVTLSCSQTLNHNVMYWYQQKSSQAPKLLFHYYDKDFNNEADTPDNFQSRRPNTSFCFLDIRSPGLGDTAMYLCATRPGLAEGGDNEQFFGPGTRLTVL.

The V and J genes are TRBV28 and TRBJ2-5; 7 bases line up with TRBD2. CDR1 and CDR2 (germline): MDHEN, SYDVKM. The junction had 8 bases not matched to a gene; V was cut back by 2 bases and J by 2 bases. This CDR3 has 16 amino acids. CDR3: CASSLAASGGQETQYF. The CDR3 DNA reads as TGTGCCAGCAGTTTAGCGGCTAGCGGAGGTCAAGAGACCCAGTACTTC.

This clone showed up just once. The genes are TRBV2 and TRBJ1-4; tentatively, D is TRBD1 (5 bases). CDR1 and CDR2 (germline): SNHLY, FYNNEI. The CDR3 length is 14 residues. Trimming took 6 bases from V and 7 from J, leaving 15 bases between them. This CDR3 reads CASSTGTRGEKLFF. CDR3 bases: TGTGCCAGCAGCACAGGAACACGGGGTGAAAAACTGTTTTTT.

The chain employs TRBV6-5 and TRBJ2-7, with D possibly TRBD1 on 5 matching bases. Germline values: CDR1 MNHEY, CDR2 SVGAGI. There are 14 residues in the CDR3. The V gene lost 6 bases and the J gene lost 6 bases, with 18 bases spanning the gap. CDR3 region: CASSLRDVVGEQYF. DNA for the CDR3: TGTGCCAGCAGCCTCAGGGATGTTGTCGGCGAGCAGTACTTC.

The CDR3 sequence is CASSLLTAEAFF. CDR3 in DNA: TGTGCCAGCAGTTTATTGACAGCTGAAGCTTTCTTT. The chain is built from TRBV28 and TRBJ1-1; TRBD1 is a possible D gene (5 bases). V lost 1 base and J 6 bases, leaving 6 bases between the germline ends. Per the germline V gene, CDR1 is MDHEN and CDR2 is SYDVKM. The CDR3 is made up of 12 amino acids.

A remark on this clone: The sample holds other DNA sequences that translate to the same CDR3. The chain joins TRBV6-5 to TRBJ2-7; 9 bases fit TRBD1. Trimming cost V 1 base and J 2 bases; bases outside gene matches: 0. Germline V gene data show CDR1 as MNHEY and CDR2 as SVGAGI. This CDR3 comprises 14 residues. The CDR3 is CASSYYRGPYEQYF. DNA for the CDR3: TGTGCCAGCAGTTACTACAGGGGGCCCTACGAGCAGTACTTC.

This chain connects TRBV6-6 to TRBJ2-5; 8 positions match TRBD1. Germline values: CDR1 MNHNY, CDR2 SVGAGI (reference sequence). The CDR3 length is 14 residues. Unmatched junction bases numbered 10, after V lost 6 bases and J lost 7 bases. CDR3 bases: TGTGCCAGCAGACACATCGGGACAGGCGCGACCCAGTACTTC. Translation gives CASRHIGTGATQYF.

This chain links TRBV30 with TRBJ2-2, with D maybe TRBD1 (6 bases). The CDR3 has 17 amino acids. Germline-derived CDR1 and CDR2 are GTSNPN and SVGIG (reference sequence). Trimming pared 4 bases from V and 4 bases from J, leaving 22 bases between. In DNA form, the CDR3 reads TGTGCCTGGAATAATTACAGGGAGTTTTATAGCACCGGGGAGCTGTTTTTT. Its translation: CAWNNYREFYSTGELFF.

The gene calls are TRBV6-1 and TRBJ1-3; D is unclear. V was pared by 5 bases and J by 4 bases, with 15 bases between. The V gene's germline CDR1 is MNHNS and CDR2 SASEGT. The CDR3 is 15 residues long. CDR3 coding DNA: TGTGCCAGCAGTTCTAACACTCTGGGCGGAAACACCATATATTTT. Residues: CASSSNTLGGNTIYF.

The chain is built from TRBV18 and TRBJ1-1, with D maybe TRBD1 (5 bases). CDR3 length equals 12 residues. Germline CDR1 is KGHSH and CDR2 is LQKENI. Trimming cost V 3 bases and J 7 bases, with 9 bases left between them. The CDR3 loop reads CASSPATDEAFF. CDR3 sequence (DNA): TGTGCCAGCTCACCGGCGACAGATGAAGCTTTCTTT.

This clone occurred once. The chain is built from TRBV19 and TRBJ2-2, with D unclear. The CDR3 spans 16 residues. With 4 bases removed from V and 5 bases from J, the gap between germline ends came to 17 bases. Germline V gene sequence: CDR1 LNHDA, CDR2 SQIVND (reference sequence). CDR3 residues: CASSTEIGYITGELFF. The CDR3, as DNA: TGTGCCAGTAGTACGGAGATAGGGTATATTACCGGGGAGCTGTTTTTT.

CDR3 region: CASRDRDGSGGYTF. CDR3 in DNA: TGCGCCAGCAGAGACCGGGACGGGTCTGGCGGCTACACCTTC. This chain joins TRBV10-2 and TRBJ1-2; the D gene is possibly TRBD1 (5 bases). This CDR3 has 14 residues. Germline CDR1 WSHSY, CDR2 SAAADI. V was pared by 6 bases and J by 8 bases, with 19 bases between.

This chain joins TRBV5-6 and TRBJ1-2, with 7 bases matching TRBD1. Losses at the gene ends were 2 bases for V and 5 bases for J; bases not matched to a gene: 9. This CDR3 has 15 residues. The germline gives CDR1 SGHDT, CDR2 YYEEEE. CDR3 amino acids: CASSLDREGTYGYTF. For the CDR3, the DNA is TGTGCCAGCAGCTTAGACAGGGAGGGGACGTATGGCTACACCTTC.